This T cell receptor beta chain was identified in a study of blood T cell repertoires in COVID-19. Sequencing was performed with immunoSEQ multiplex PCR; in TCRdb, only in-frame clones are kept and a portion is missing. Of about 75,000 clones in the sample, roughly 90% were seen once. In this sample, this clone turned up once. The CDR3 extends over 14 amino acids. Trimming removed 4 bases from V and 10 bases from J, with 14 bases in between. Germline values: CDR1 SNHLY, CDR2 FYNNEI. The source is a human donor in a cohort sampled during active COVID-19. The chain joins TRBV2 to TRBJ1-6; D uncertain. Sequenced: peripheral blood. The chain's CDR3 is CASSGESIGSPLHF. For the CDR3, the DNA is TGTGCCAGCAGTGGGGAGTCTATCGGGTCACCCCTCCACTTT.